Listed below are T cell receptor beta chains from one sample, sequenced in a study of PD-1 blockade in mismatch repair-deficient tumors. Only in-frame clones appear in the TCRdb table, and some are missing; sequencing was by immunoSEQ multiplex PCR. The sample includes more than 95,000 clones, roughly nine tenths of them seen just once. The specimen was peripheral blood, collected 44 weeks after starting pembrolizumab. These receptors all stem from an adult with mismatch repair-deficient cancer. Both conserved end residues are part of each CDR3. D genes are given only for firm matches. Some rows have no size entry. The others give once, few or many, or a class for an expanded clone.

>TRBJ1-1|NA|TRBV6-5|NA
TGTGCCAGCAGTTACGGTCCAGGGTCGGGGACTGAAGCTTTCTTT
CASSYGPGSGTEAFF
>TRBJ2-1|NA|TRBV27|few
TGTGCCAGCAGTTCCCTGAGCTCCTACAATGAGCAGTTCTTC
CASSSLSSYNEQFF
>TRBJ1-4|NA|TRBV4-1|NA
TGCGCCAGCAGCCAGCCGGGGGCTAGGGCTGAAAAACTGTTTTTT
CASSQPGARAEKLFF
>TRBJ2-3|TRBD2|TRBV2|NA
TGTGCCAGCAGTGAGGGGACACTGGGACTAGCGGGAACAGATACGCAGTATTTT
CASSEGTLGLAGTDTQYF
>TRBJ2-7|TRBD2|TRBV7-9|NA
TGTGCCAGCAGCTTGGATGGACTAGCGGGAGTAGGAGGGGCCGAGCAGTACTTC
CASSLDGLAGVGGAEQYF
>TRBJ2-5|NA|TRBV28|NA
TGTGCCAGCAGTTTTCGGGAGACCCAGTACTTC
CASSFRETQYF
>TRBJ1-2|NA|TRBV21-1|NA
TGTGCCAGCATTGAAGGAATTTATGGCTACACCTTC
CASIEGIYGYTF
>TRBJ1-2|NA|TRBV18|medium-sized
TGTGCCAGCTCACCAGGATTGGGCTTCTATGGCTACACCTTC
CASSPGLGFYGYTF
>TRBJ2-2|NA|TRBV6-5|NA
TGTGCCAGCAGCTCCGGACTGGGGAACACCGGGGAGCTGTTTTTT
CASSSGLGNTGELFF
>TRBJ2-3|NA|TRBV5-1|NA
TGCGCCAGCAGCTTGGATCCTAGGGGCACAGATACGCAATATTTT
CASSLDPRGTDTQYF
>TRBJ2-3|TRBD2|TRBV4-2|NA
TGTGCCAGCAGCCAAGATAGCGGGAGGTCAGATACGCAGTATTTT
CASSQDSGRSDTQYF
>TRBJ2-7|NA|TRBV27|NA
TGTGCCAGCAGTTTACTAGGGTTAGGCTACGAGCAGTACTTC
CASSLLGLGYEQYF
>TRBJ1-2|NA|TRBV12-2|NA
TGTGCAAGTCGCTTAACCCTAAACTATGGCTACACCTTC
CASRLTLNYGYTF
>TRBJ2-7|NA|TRBV27|NA
TGTGCCAGCAGTAGAGGGACCGGATCCTACGAGCAGTACTTC
CASSRGTGSYEQYF
>TRBJ2-3|TRBD2|TRBV12-5|NA
TGTGCTAGTGGTTTCTCGGGACTAGCGGGAGGAAAGACAGATACGCAGTATTTT
CASGFSGLAGGKTDTQYF
>TRBJ2-2|NA|TRBV4-3|once
TGCGCCAGCAGCCAAGATTTTCGGTCCCGGGGGCAGGGGGCGAACACCGGGGAGCTGTTTTTT
CASSQDFRSRGQGANTGELFF
>TRBJ2-3|NA|TRBV10-3|NA
TGTGCCACCTCAGGAGAGCGGTGGACAGATACGCAGTATTTT
CATSGERWTDTQYF
>TRBJ2-1|TRBD2|TRBV30|NA
TGTGCCTGGAGTCCGGGAGGGTACATTGAGCAGTTCTTC
CAWSPGGYIEQFF
>TRBJ2-1|NA|TRBV5-1|NA
TGCGCCAGCAGCTTGGGGCAGGGATCCTACAATGAGCAGTTCTTC
CASSLGQGSYNEQFF
>TRBJ2-7|NA|TRBV11-2|NA
TGTGCCAGCAGCCTTTCAGCGGGTAACTACGAGCAGTACTTC
CASSLSAGNYEQYF
>TRBJ2-7|TRBD2|TRBV5-6|NA
TGTGCCAGCAGCTCTAGCGGCCACGAGCAGTACTTC
CASSSSGHEQYF
>TRBJ2-1|NA|TRBV5-1|NA
TGCGCCAGCAGCTTAAGTTTCCATGAGCAGTTCTTC
CASSLSFHEQFF
>TRBJ2-1|NA|TRBV27|NA
TGTGCCAGCAGTTCAACTAGTAACTATGAGCAGTTCTTC
CASSSTSNYEQFF
>TRBJ2-7|TRBD2|TRBV29-1|NA
TGCAGCGTCATTTGGACTAGCGGGATCTACGAGCAGTACTTC
CSVIWTSGIYEQYF
>TRBJ2-3|TRBD1|TRBV18|NA
TGTGCCAGCTCACCGGGACAGGGGAACACAGATACGCAGTATTTT
CASSPGQGNTDTQYF
>TRBJ1-2|NA|TRBV6-1|once
TGTGCCAGCAGTGAAGGGTTATCGGCCGCTAGGTATGGCTACACCTTC
CASSEGLSAARYGYTF
>TRBJ2-1|TRBD2|TRBV2|NA
TGTGCCAGCAGTAAGGGACTAGCGGGAAACAATGAGCAGTTCTTC
CASSKGLAGNNEQFF
>TRBJ1-5|NA|TRBV21-1|NA
TGTGCCAGCAGCAAAGAGGAGACAGGGGAGGATCAGCCCCAGCATTTT
CASSKEETGEDQPQHF
>TRBJ2-1|NA|TRBV30|NA
TGTGCCTGGAGTGGTTTGGGGGCTAATGAGCAGTTCTTC
CAWSGLGANEQFF
>TRBJ1-1|NA|TRBV19|NA
TGTGCCAGTAGTATTAACAGGGCGAACACTGAAGCTTTCTTT
CASSINRANTEAFF
>TRBJ2-7|NA|TRBV7-9|NA
TGTGCCAGCAGCTCCCTGCTCTTTCCAAGACGGCTCTTCCAGTTC
CASSSLLFPRRLFQF
>TRBJ1-1|TRBD1|TRBV19|NA
TGTGCCAGTAGTATCGCAGGGGGGTACACTGAAGCTTTCTTT
CASSIAGGYTEAFF
>TRBJ1-2|NA|TRBV6-5|NA
TGTGCCAGCAGTTATGGGGGGCAGGGGATTAGAGTGGGCTACACCTTC
CASSYGGQGIRVGYTF
>TRBJ1-4|NA|TRBV11-2|once
TGTGCCAGCAGCTCCGGGACCCAGTGGACTAATGAAAAACTGTTTTTT
CASSSGTQWTNEKLFF
>TRBJ2-7|NA|TRBV6-7|NA
TGTGCCAGCAGTGAAGACGGATCCGTTTACGAGCAGTACTTC
CASSEDGSVYEQYF
>TRBJ2-1|TRBD2|TRBV7-9|NA
TGTGCCAGCAGTTGGACTAGCGGGTACCTCATCTCCTACAATGAGCAGTTCTTC
CASSWTSGYLISYNEQFF
>TRBJ2-3|NA|TRBV11-2|NA
TGTGCCAGCAGCTTAGGTCCAGGGGCAGATACGCAGTATTTT
CASSLGPGADTQYF
>TRBJ1-2|NA|TRBV6-5|once
TGTGCCAGCAGTTCCCCGATCCGATCTAACTATGGCTACACCTTC
CASSSPIRSNYGYTF
>TRBJ2-4|NA|TRBV7-2|NA
TGTGCCAGCAGCCTTAGGGGGGGGGAAACAAACATTCAGTACTTC
CASSLRGGETNIQYF
>TRBJ2-7|TRBD2|TRBV5-4|NA
TGTGCCAGCAGCTTGGCCGCTAGCGGGAGGGTAAGCTACGAGCAGTACTTC
CASSLAASGRVSYEQYF
>TRBJ2-7|TRBD1|TRBV4-3|NA
TGCGCCAGCAGCCAAGATCACAGGGGAAGAGGGTACGAGCAGTACTTC
CASSQDHRGRGYEQYF
>TRBJ1-1|TRBD1|TRBV4-1|NA
TGCGCCAGCAGCCAATCGACAGGGGACATGAACACTGAAGCTTTCTTT
CASSQSTGDMNTEAFF
>TRBJ2-7|NA|TRBV11-2|NA
TGTGCCAGCAGCCGCGGCTTGGGGGACGAGCAGTACTTC
CASSRGLGDEQYF
>TRBJ1-3|TRBD1|TRBV5-1|NA
TGCGCCAGCCGGAGGGACAGTGGAAACACCATATATTTT
CASRRDSGNTIYF